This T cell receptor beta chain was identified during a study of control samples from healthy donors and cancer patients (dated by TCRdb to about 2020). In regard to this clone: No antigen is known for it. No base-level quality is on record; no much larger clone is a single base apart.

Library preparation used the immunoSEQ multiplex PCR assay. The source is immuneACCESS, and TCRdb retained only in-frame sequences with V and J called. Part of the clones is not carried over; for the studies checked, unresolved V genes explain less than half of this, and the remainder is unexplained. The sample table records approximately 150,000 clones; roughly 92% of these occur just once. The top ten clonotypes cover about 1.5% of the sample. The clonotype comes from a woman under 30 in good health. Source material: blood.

CDR3 sequence: CASSLLQGRDSPLHF. The DNA is as follows: TGCGCCAGCAGCTTGCTGCAGGGGCGTGATTCACCCCTCCACTTT. Here the chain combines TRBV5-1 and TRBJ1-6, with TRBD1 tentatively as D gene (6 bases match). Relative to germline, V is 1 base shorter and J is 8 bases shorter, with 13 bases between their ends. The CDR3 measures 15 amino acids from cysteine to phenylalanine. This entry keeps only the CDR3 DNA: 45 bases, framed from base 1. In the germline V gene, CDR1 corresponds to SGHRS and CDR2 to YFSETQ. Full variable domain (CDR3 extended with the reference TRBV5-1 and TRBJ1-6 proteins): KAGVTQTPRYLIKTRGQQVTLSCSPISGHRSVSWYQQTPGQGLQFLFEYFSETQRNKGNFPGRFSGRQFSNSRSEMNVSTLELGDSALYLCASSLLQGRDSPLHFGNGTRLTVT.